This T cell receptor (beta chain) was identified in a study of cytomegalovirus exposure and HLA in healthy donors. CDR3 length: 14 amino acids. V dropped 3 bases and J dropped 7 bases, with 16 bases sitting between them. Method: immunoSEQ multiplex PCR; TCRdb's copy keeps in-frame clones and lacks some. The table lists hundreds of thousands of clones, roughly 88% of them singletons. The V call is TRBV23-1, the J call TRBJ2-7, with D tentatively TRBD2 (5 bases). TRBV23-1 is designated an ORF whose function remains uncertain. The source of this sequence is a woman between 18 and 30 years old in good health and CMV-seronegative. Sequencing was performed on PBMCs. Here the CDR3 DNA reads TGCGCCAGCAGTCATGGGAGACTACTGAGGGAGCAGTACTTC. Translated, it gives CASSHGRLLREQYF.